This T cell receptor beta chain was observed in a study of cytomegalovirus exposure and HLA in healthy donors. Whole-study context: For the approximately 420 genotyped donors, about 79% fell within the Caucasian-associated ancestry cluster. Notes on the study in general: Some TCR beta chains (164 of them) were listed as cytomegalovirus-associated.

PCR was performed using 60 Vbeta and 13 Jbeta primers. Profiling relied on immunoSEQ multiplex PCR, and the TCRdb table lists in-frame clones only, not all of them. Of 200,000 to 250,000 clones in the sample, approximately 78% were seen once. V lost 4 bases and J lost 0; bases outside the gene matches: 9. This CDR3 spans 17 amino acids. CDR1 and CDR2 (germline): SNHLY, FYNNEI. Note on this clone: Its antigen is as yet unknown.

The gene calls are TRBV2 and TRBJ2-7; 10 nucleotides line up with TRBD2. This sequence originates from a woman aged 40 to 49 in good health and CMV-seronegative. Sample: PBMCs. The CDR3: CASSVPPSGSFSYEQYF. In DNA, the CDR3 is TGTGCCAGCAGTGTCCCCCCTAGCGGGAGTTTCTCCTACGAGCAGTACTTC.